The 7 T cell receptor beta chains presented below share a single source sample, sequenced in a study of Graves' ophthalmopathy and Graves' hyperthyroidism. Amplification of TCR beta CDR3 regions used RNA transcripts. Following a first-round RT-PCR that used HTBI primers, a second-round multiplex PCR was carried out. TCRdb independently ran MiXCR on the multiplex PCR reads; one entry per CDR3 protein. The table lists about 620,000 distinct CDR3 sequences, 22% of them singletons. Sequences were obtained from peripheral blood. The receptors originated from a woman aged 18-35 years with stable Graves' hyperthyroidism. Some clones in this sample may be carry-over from other donors' samples.

This clonotype has more than one count but fewer than ten. The chain uses TRBV5-1 and TRBJ2-5, with TRBD1 matching over 7 bases. Trimming cost V 4 bases and J 2 bases; bases outside gene matches: 8. The CDR3 spans 15 residues. The V gene's germline CDR1 is SGHRS and CDR2 YFSETQ. The CDR3 protein is CASSTLGQTQETQYF. CDR3 DNA: TGCGCCAGCAGCACCCTGGGACAGACGCAAGAGACCCAGTACTTC.

The J gene is TRBJ2-2, the V gene TRBV12-3 or TRBV12-4, with 8 bases aligning to TRBD2. The J segment lost 8 bases and the V segment lost 6 bases, leaving 11 bases of the junction unmatched. The CDR3 is 15 amino acids. CDR3 sequence: CASSPGGGVSGELFF. For the CDR3, the DNA is TGTGCCAGCAGCCCGGGAGGGGGGGTATCGGGGGAGCTGTTTTTT.

The chain joins TRBV12-3 or TRBV12-4 to TRBJ1-1; no firm D call. Trimming shortened V by 5 bases and J by 3 bases, and 10 bases separated the two germline ends. The CDR3 is made up of 13 amino acids. In nucleotides, the CDR3 is TGTGCCAGCAGTATTGCCGGGGACACTGAAGCTTTCTTT. Translating gives CASSIAGDTEAFF.

This sequence joins TRBV6-2 or TRBV6-3 and TRBJ2-2, with D tentatively TRBD2 (7 bases). V shed 6 bases and J shed 6 bases, with 14 bases lying between them. From germline, CDR1 is MNHEY and CDR2 SVGEGT. This CDR3 comprises 14 residues. The CDR3 coding sequence is TGTGCCAGCAGCCAGACGGGGGGCGCCGGGGAGCTGTTTTTT. Its protein is CASSQTGGAGELFF.

This clonotype was seen ten or more times. J is TRBJ2-5 and V is TRBV29-1; 10 positions agree with TRBD2. CDR3 length equals 18 residues. Trimming removed 4 bases from V and 4 bases from J; junction bases left unmatched: 18. CDR1 SQVTM and CDR2 ANQGSEA come from the germline V gene. The CDR3 sequence is CSVVLGLAGVAGRETQYF. The CDR3 DNA reads TGCAGCGTTGTTCTTGGGCTAGCGGGAGTGGCGGGGAGAGAGACCCAGTACTTC.

The chain employs TRBV11-2 and TRBJ2-7; 9 nucleotides align to TRBD2. CDR3 length equals 17 residues. V gave up 1 base and J gave up 0 bases; unmatched junction bases: 7. Germline V gives CDR1 SGHAT, CDR2 FQNNGV. The CDR3 coding sequence is TGTGCCAGCAGCTTAGGCGGTAGCGGGGGTTTCTCCTACGAGCAGTACTTC. Its translation is CASSLGGSGGFSYEQYF.

At least ten counts were recorded for this clonotype. CDR3 amino acids: CASGARNSPLHF. The CDR3 region has the DNA TGTGCCAGTGGAGCTAGGAATTCACCCCTCCACTTT. This chain connects TRBV11-1 to TRBJ1-6; D gene unclear. Germline V gene lookup returns CDR1 SGHAT and CDR2 FQDESV (reference sequence). The CDR3 is 12 amino acids. V was shortened by 9 bases and J by 7 bases, with 10 bases between the two germline ends. Looking up the rest from reference TRBV11-1 and TRBJ1-6 gives the full variable domain: EAEVAQSPRYKITEKSQAVAFWCDPISGHATLYWYRQILGQGPELLVQFQDESVVDDSQLPKDRFSAERLKGVDSTLKIQPAELGDSAMYLCASGARNSPLHFGNGTRLTVT.